This entry lists 26 T cell receptor beta chains sequenced from one sample in a study of blood T cells in healthy people across ages. Using a J-beta primer mix together with a sample-barcoded 5' primer, a second PCR was run for about 6 to 11 cycles. MiXCR, run by TCRdb on the 5' RACE reads, gives a single entry per CDR3 protein. The profile shows approximately 2,000,000 distinct CDR3 sequences, 35% to 50% of them singletons. Sequencing input: blood. All receptors come from a human donor in good health.

This clonotype occurred many times. V and J are TRBV6-5 and TRBJ2-7, with 7 bases fitting TRBD1. CDR3 size: 13 residues. Germline trimming cut 4 bases from V and 3 bases from J; bases unmatched to any gene: 3. The V gene's germline CDR1 is MNHEY and CDR2 SVGAGI. The CDR3 protein is CASSSTGFYEQYF. The DNA of the CDR3 is TGTGCCAGCAGTTCGACAGGGTTCTACGAGCAGTACTTC.

This clonotype was detected many times. This sequence joins TRBV4-3 and TRBJ2-3; 8 bases match TRBD2. J lost 3 bases, V lost 6 bases, and 5 bases had no gene match. The CDR3 is 14 residues long. Germline CDR1 LGHNA, CDR2 YSLEER. For the CDR3, the DNA is TGCGCCAGCAGTGCGACTAGCGTTACAGATACGCAGTATTTT. It yields the protein CASSATSVTDTQYF.

The chain joins TRBV12-5 to TRBJ1-4; D unclear. The CDR3 contains 16 residues. Germline-derived CDR1 and CDR2 are LGHNT and FRNRAP. V lost 5 bases to trimming and J lost 11 bases, with 24 bases between them. This CDR3 is CASGPPDGVGFTKLFF. The CDR3 nucleotides are TGTGCTAGTGGTCCCCCTGATGGTGTAGGATTCACCAAACTGTTTTTT.

With respect to this clonotype: A much larger clone differs by one base, so this may be a read error. V is TRBV4-1 and J is TRBJ2-4; the D is unclear. The better agreement between TRBJ2-7 and the DNA end casts doubt on the J call. Per germline, CDR1 MGHRA and CDR2 YSYEKL. CDR3 size: 16 residues. CDR3 in amino acids: CASSRDQSSSSYEQYF. The CDR3 nucleotides read TGCGCCAGCAGCCGAGATCAGTCTTCTAGCTCCTACGAGCAGTACTTC.

This clonotype was counted only a few times. In DNA, the CDR3 is TGCAGTGCTAGAGATTGGGACGACGTGGGTGGCTACACCTTC. Encoded protein: CSARDWDDVGGYTF. The rearrangement uses TRBV20-1 and TRBJ1-2, with D tentatively TRBD1 (5 bases). Trimming pared 0 bases from V and 7 bases from J, leaving 15 bases between. Per germline, CDR1 DFQATT and CDR2 SNEGSKA (reference sequence). The CDR3 is made up of 14 amino acids.

This clonotype was found a few times. The V call is TRBV4-1, the J call TRBJ2-1; TRBD1 matches 9 bases. Germline trimming cut 6 bases from V and 5 bases from J; bases unmatched to any gene: 14. CDR1 and CDR2 (germline): MGHRA, YSYEKL. The CDR3 is 17 residues long. This CDR3 reads CASRSLAGTGNHNEQFF. The CDR3 nucleotides read TGCGCCAGCAGGTCTTTGGCCGGGACAGGGAACCACAATGAGCAGTTCTTC.

The table lists this clonotype with many counts. The chain joins TRBV10-3 to TRBJ2-3; TRBD2 matches 8 bases. The ends lost 0 bases at V and 6 bases at J; junction bases unmatched: 11. Germline V gene sequence: CDR1 ENHRY, CDR2 SYGVKD. This CDR3 region has 17 residues. The CDR3 nucleotides are TGTGCCATCAGTGAGTCGGGCAGCGGGGGACGCAGGGATACGCAGTATTTT. This codes for CAISESGSGGRRDTQYF.

This chain connects TRBV30 to TRBJ1-2; unclear D gene. This CDR3 is 14 amino acids long. From germline, CDR1 is GTSNPN and CDR2 SVGIG (reference sequence). V was pared by 0 bases and J by 8 bases, with 16 bases between. Here the CDR3 DNA reads TGTGCCTGGAGTGTATCTCTCTCCCTGGAGGGCTACACCTTC. Amino acid sequence: CAWSVSLSLEGYTF.

V usage is TRBV9 and J usage is TRBJ1-6; the D gene is possibly TRBD1 (5 bases). CDR1 is SGDLS and CDR2 is YYNGEE in the germline V gene. Deletions cut 7 bases from V and 4 bases from J, with 12 bases between. The CDR3 has 14 residues. The CDR3 DNA sequence: TGTGCCAGCGCCAAAGGGGAGTATAATTCACCCCTCCACTTT. This translates into CASAKGEYNSPLHF.

V and J are TRBV24-1 and TRBJ1-1, with a possible D match to TRBD1 (5 bases). This CDR3 is built from 14 residues. Germline-derived CDR1 and CDR2 are KGHDR and SFDVKD. The ends were cut back, 2 bases at V and 8 bases at J, with 14 bases in the middle. CDR3 protein: CATSDSRRAGEAFF. In DNA form, the CDR3 reads TGTGCCACCAGTGATTCCCGGCGGGCAGGGGAAGCTTTCTTT.

With respect to this clonotype: At one of its ends the junction is not consistent with the germline gene, which may arise from a read error. Here the CDR3 DNA reads TGTGCCAGCAGCGTAGGCGGTCCGGGGAACACTGAAGCTTTCTTT. Residues: CASSVGGPGNTEAFF. The chain employs TRBV13 and TRBJ1-1; D gene ambiguous. The germline V gene encodes CDR1 PRHDT and CDR2 FYEKMQ (reference sequence). This CDR3 is built from 15 residues. The variable domain in full, with the rest retrieved from reference TRBV13 and TRBJ1-1, is AAGVIQSPRHLIKEKRETATLKCYPIPRHDTVYWYQQGPGQDPQFLISFYEKMQSDKGSIPDRFSAQQFSDYHSELNMSSLELGDSALYFCASSVGGPGNTEAFFGQGTRLTVV.

As for this clonotype: A read error may account for a junction end that differs from germline. The chain is built from TRBV15 and TRBJ2-1; TRBD2 is a possible D gene (5 bases). The CDR3 runs 14 residues. Germline CDR1 and CDR2: LNHNV and YYDKDF (reference sequence). CDR3 loop: CATGSGGTPETQFF. The DNA of the CDR3 is TGTGCCACCGGCAGCGGCGGAACGCCGGAGACCCAGTTCTTC.

This chain joins TRBV20-1 and TRBJ1-2; 9 nucleotides align to TRBD1. This CDR3 is 11 amino acids long. Germline-derived CDR1 and CDR2 are DFQATT and SNEGSKA (reference sequence). This CDR3 reads CAGQGNYGYTF. The CDR3 region has the DNA TGCGCCGGACAGGGGAACTATGGCTACACCTTC.

The chain recombines TRBV7-9 with TRBJ2-5, with 9 bases aligning to TRBD1. The DNA end favors TRBJ2-7, so the J call may be wrong. The CDR3 runs 17 residues. The V gene's germline CDR1 is SEHNR and CDR2 FQNEAQ (reference sequence). This chain's CDR3 is CASSESRRDRAYYEQYF. The CDR3 nucleotides are TGTGCCAGCAGTGAAAGTCGGCGGGACAGGGCGTACTACGAGCAGTACTTC.

This clonotype came up a few times. V usage is TRBV20-1 and J usage is TRBJ2-1, with 12 bases matching TRBD2. The CDR3 extends over 16 amino acids. V dropped 1 base and J dropped 8; count of bases not matched to a gene: 9. CDR1 and CDR2 from the germline V gene are DFQATT and SNEGSKA (reference sequence). CDR3 nucleotides: TGCAGTGCTAGAGGCCCACTAGCGGGGGGTTTTGATGAGCAGTTCTTC. As protein: CSARGPLAGGFDEQFF.

Only a few counts were recorded for this clonotype. This chain uses TRBV11-2 with TRBJ2-1; no reliable D call. The CDR3 is 15 amino acids. The V end lost 0 bases, the J end lost 4 bases, and 10 bases lay between the germline ends. Germline V gene sequence: CDR1 SGHAT, CDR2 FQNNGV. CDR3 in DNA: TGTGCCAGCAGCTTAGAGGGTCTGGAGTACAATGAGCAGTTCTTC. Residues: CASSLEGLEYNEQFF.

The chain has TRBV6-6 and TRBJ2-3, with D possibly TRBD2 on 5 matching bases. Trimming cost V 6 bases and J 0 bases, with 16 bases left between them. Germline CDR1 is MNHNY and CDR2 is SVGAGI (reference sequence). The CDR3 is made up of 16 amino acids. CDR3 coding DNA: TGTGCCAGCAGCCCCGGAGGAGTGCTGAGCACAGATACGCAGTATTTT. Amino acids: CASSPGGVLSTDTQYF.

This clonotype was detected only a few times. The chain employs TRBV12-3 or TRBV12-4 and TRBJ2-5, with D possibly TRBD2 on 7 matching bases. The CDR3 runs to 14 residues. V was clipped by 5 bases and J by 4 bases, with 14 bases between them. The CDR3 bases are TGTGCCAGCAGTCGAAGGGGGGGGACAGAGACCCAGTACTTC. This gives the protein CASSRRGGTETQYF.

V is TRBV4-2 and J is TRBJ1-2; possibly TRBD1 for D (6 bases). The CDR3 consists of 15 residues. V was shortened by 1 base and J by 4 bases, with 13 bases between the two germline ends. Germline V lookup: CDR1 LGHNA, CDR2 YNFKEQ. In nucleotides, the CDR3 is TGTGCCAGCAGCCAAGGAGGGGGGAAAGGCTATGGCTACACCTTC. Translating it yields CASSQGGGKGYGYTF.

V usage is TRBV7-2 and J usage is TRBJ1-1; no reliable D call. The CDR3 covers 14 residues. CDR1 SGHTA and CDR2 FQGNSA come from the germline V gene. Trimming left V 2 bases short and J 1 base short, with 8 bases between. CDR3: CASSLYPGNTEAFF. DNA for the CDR3: TGTGCCAGCAGCTTATACCCGGGGAACACTGAAGCTTTCTTT.

This clonotype has a handful of counts. The chain uses TRBV29-1 and TRBJ1-4; D is unclear. Trimming took 5 bases from V and 5 from J, leaving 12 bases between them. Germline values: CDR1 SQVTM, CDR2 ANQGSEA. The CDR3 spans 13 residues. CDR3 nucleotides: TGCAGCGTTTGCCTACCAGTCAATGAAAAACTGTTTTTT. Translated: CSVCLPVNEKLFF.

This clonotype has just a few counts. This chain links TRBV4-3 with TRBJ1-4, with D possibly TRBD1 on 5 matching bases. The V gene's germline CDR1 is LGHNA and CDR2 YSLEER. The CDR3 contains 16 residues. V lost 1 base, J lost 3 bases, and 12 bases lay in between. CDR3 DNA sequence: TGCGCCAGCAGCCAAGTGGCCGGCAGGGCTAATGAAAAACTGTTTTTT. Amino acid sequence: CASSQVAGRANEKLFF.

This chain links TRBV20-1 with TRBJ1-2, with TRBD1 as a possible D gene (5 bases). With 0 bases removed from V and 3 bases from J, the gap between germline ends came to 14 bases. This CDR3 contains 15 residues. The germline gives CDR1 DFQATT, CDR2 SNEGSKA (reference sequence). The CDR3 DNA sequence: TGCAGTGCTAGAGATCGTCGGGGGATCGACTATGGCTACACCTTC. It codes for CSARDRRGIDYGYTF.

This clonotype was seen more than once but under ten times. V and J are TRBV3-1 and TRBJ1-2; 7 bases agree with TRBD1. V shed 2 bases, J shed 5 bases, and the junction held 11 bases outside the gene matches. The germline V gene has CDR1 LGHDT and CDR2 YNNKEL (reference sequence). CDR3 length: 16 amino acids. The CDR3 here is CASSQTQGGFTYGYTF. In DNA form, the CDR3 reads TGTGCCAGCAGCCAAACTCAGGGGGGGTTTACGTATGGCTACACCTTC. Looking up the rest from reference TRBV3-1 and TRBJ1-2 gives the full variable domain: DTAVSQTPKYLVTQMGNDKSIKCEQNLGHDTMYWYKQDSKKFLKIMFSYNNKELIINETVPNRFSPKSPDKAHLNLHINSLELGDSAVYFCASSQTQGGFTYGYTFGSGTRLTVV.

The rearrangement links TRBV7-9 to TRBJ2-1, with 7 nucleotides matching TRBD1. After removal of 6 bases from V and 2 bases from J, the junction contained 10 bases not matched to a gene. The CDR3 length is 16 residues. Germline values: CDR1 SEHNR, CDR2 FQNEAQ (reference sequence). In DNA, the CDR3 is TGTGCCAGCAGAGCTAAACAGGGGCGACCCTACAATGAGCAGTTCTTC. It codes for CASRAKQGRPYNEQFF.

Concerning this clonotype: Germline is not matched at one junction end, which may reflect a read error. The rearrangement joins TRBV12-3 or TRBV12-4 to TRBJ2-3; D is uncertain. The CDR3 contains 14 residues. The CDR3 sequence: CASSLTISTDTEYF. CDR3 coding DNA: TGTGCCAGCAGTTTAACTATCAGCACAGATACGGAGTATTTT.